Presented here are 18 T cell receptor beta chains from one specimen sequenced in a study of beta chain features in type 1 diabetes. Expressed TCRB transcripts were sequenced because the entire RNA isolate underwent reverse transcription. Method: immunoSEQ multiplex PCR; TCRdb's copy keeps in-frame clones and lacks some. The sample holds roughly 380,000 clones, around 20% seen once. Sequenced sample: naive CD4+ T cells from blood. These receptors originate from a woman between 18 and 29 years old in good health.

This clone was observed a few times. The rearrangement uses TRBV29-1 and TRBJ2-7, with TRBD1 matching over 9 bases. Per germline, CDR1 SQVTM and CDR2 ANQGSEA. This CDR3 has 16 residues. J was trimmed by 3 bases and V by 6 bases; bases with no gene match: 15. As DNA, the CDR3 is TGCAGCGTCGCCGGGACAGGGTCGCCCGCCGGCTACGAGCAGTACTTC. This codes for CSVAGTGSPAGYEQYF.

This chain links TRBV2 with TRBJ2-7; TRBD2 agrees at 7 bases. Germline V CDR1 and CDR2: SNHLY, FYNNEI. The J segment lost 7 bases and the V segment lost 3 bases, leaving 12 bases of the junction unmatched. CDR3 length equals 15 residues. The CDR3 protein is CASSESPSGWREQYF. CDR3 DNA: TGTGCCAGCAGTGAGTCCCCTAGCGGATGGCGGGAGCAGTACTTC. Combining the CDR3 with reference TRBV2 and TRBJ2-7 gives the whole variable domain EPEVTQTPSHQVTQMGQEVILRCVPISNHLYFYWYRQILGQKVEFLVSFYNNEISEKSEIFDDQFSVERPDGSNFTLKIRSTKLEDSAMYFCASSESPSGWREQYFGPGTRLTVT.

This clone was seen a handful of times. The gene calls are TRBV7-9 and TRBJ2-7; 8 bases are shared with TRBD1. Per the germline V gene, CDR1 is SEHNR and CDR2 is FQNEAQ (reference sequence). The length of the CDR3 is 14 residues. J gave up 6 bases and V 3 bases, and 7 bases lay outside the gene matches. DNA of the CDR3: TGTGCCAGCAGCTTCCCGTTAGACAGGGGCGAGCAGTACTTC. Protein product: CASSFPLDRGEQYF.

This clone has only a few counts. V is TRBV30 and J is TRBJ1-1, with D uncertain. The CDR3 extends over 12 amino acids. Trimming stripped 3 bases from V and 1 base from J, with 6 bases between. Looked up from germline, CDR1 is GTSNPN and CDR2 is SVGIG (reference sequence). The CDR3 reads CAWRKQNTEAFF. The CDR3 bases are TGTGCCTGGAGAAAACAGAACACTGAAGCTTTCTTT.

This chain joins TRBV10-3 and TRBJ1-3; D gene uncertain. The CDR3 length is 15 residues. CDR1 and CDR2 (germline): ENHRY, SYGVKD. Trimming cost V 2 bases and J 2 bases, with 10 bases left between them. The CDR3 region has the DNA TGTGCCATCAGTGAGCTCATGCGTACTGGAAACACCATATATTTT. Translation: CAISELMRTGNTIYF.

The chain uses TRBV6-1 and TRBJ2-1, with 9 bases aligning to TRBD2. The CDR3 runs to 15 residues. Per the germline V gene, CDR1 is MNHNS and CDR2 is SASEGT. V shed 2 bases, J shed 4 bases, and the junction held 3 bases outside the gene matches. Here the CDR3 DNA reads TGTGCCAGCAGTGAACTAGCGGGGCGTTACAATGAGCAGTTCTTC. This translates into CASSELAGRYNEQFF.

This rearrangement joins TRBV30 to TRBJ1-6; unclear D gene. Trimming took off 1 base at V and 10 bases at J, with 5 bases between the two ends. The CDR3 has 11 amino acids. Germline V gene lookup returns CDR1 GTSNPN and CDR2 SVGIG (reference sequence). The DNA for the CDR3 is TGTGCCTGGAGTGGGCCCTCACCCCTCCACTTT. Translated, it gives CAWSGPSPLHF.

The chain joins TRBV30 to TRBJ1-2; the D gene is possibly TRBD1 (5 bases). In germline, CDR1 is GTSNPN, CDR2 SVGIG (reference sequence). The V end was cut by 4 bases, the J end by 7 bases, with 25 bases between. This CDR3 spans 16 amino acids. CDR3 region: CAWMAGTPRGGGGYTF. CDR3 DNA sequence: TGTGCCTGGATGGCGGGGACCCCACGCGGCGGAGGTGGCTACACCTTC.

In its sample, this clone was seen once. This chain connects TRBV5-1 to TRBJ2-7, with a tentative D call TRBD1 (6 bases). The germline CDR1 and CDR2 sequences are SGHRS and YFSETQ. V was clipped by 1 base and J by 0 bases, with 8 bases between them. This CDR3 contains 14 residues. The CDR3 region is CASSLTGNSYEQYF. CDR3 nucleotides: TGCGCCAGCAGCTTGACAGGGAACTCCTACGAGCAGTACTTC.

This chain links TRBV5-1 with TRBJ2-1; TRBD2 aligns across 12 bases. The CDR3 extends over 14 amino acids. Germline CDR1 is SGHRS and CDR2 is YFSETQ. V gave up 7 bases and J gave up 10 bases; unmatched junction bases: 9. This CDR3 is CASLSSGGAREQFF. CDR3 nucleotides: TGCGCCAGCCTATCTAGCGGGGGGGCCAGGGAGCAGTTCTTC.

This clone was recorded a few times. V is TRBV7-2 and J is TRBJ2-5; a possible D gene is TRBD2 (5 bases). The ends were cut back, 5 bases at V and 5 bases at J, with 15 bases in the middle. Germline V gene data show CDR1 as SGHTA and CDR2 as FQGNSA. The CDR3 totals 14 residues. CDR3 DNA sequence: TGTGCCAGCAGCCCGGGATTGTCTCTTGAGACCCAGTACTTC. Protein product: CASSPGLSLETQYF.

In regard to this clone: The sample contains more than one DNA sequence encoding this CDR3. The chain couples TRBV18 to TRBJ2-7; 9 bases fit TRBD1. With V trimmed by 3 bases and J by 2 bases, 2 bases remained unmatched. The CDR3 is made up of 14 amino acids. Germline CDR1 reads KGHSH; CDR2 reads LQKENI. CDR3 nucleotides: TGTGCCAGCTCACCGGGACAGGGACCCTACGAGCAGTACTTC. This translates into CASSPGQGPYEQYF.

A few counts support this clone. The genes are TRBV5-4 and TRBJ1-2; D gene uncertain. Germline CDR1 reads SGHNT; CDR2 reads YYREEE (reference sequence). The ends were cut back, 4 bases at V and 7 bases at J, with 26 bases in the middle. The CDR3 length is 17 residues. The CDR3 sequence is CASSPTIGRWVGAGYTF. In DNA, the CDR3 is TGTGCCAGCAGCCCCACTATTGGACGGTGGGTGGGAGCTGGCTACACCTTC.

V usage is TRBV5-1 and J usage is TRBJ2-1; perhaps TRBD2 as D (6 bases). CDR1 and CDR2 (germline): SGHRS, YFSETQ. V was shortened by 4 bases and J by 11 bases, with 16 bases between the two germline ends. The CDR3 has 13 residues. CDR3 protein: CASSRGDLGQQFF. CDR3 DNA sequence: TGCGCCAGCAGCCGCGGGGACCTGGGCCAGCAGTTCTTC.

This clone was found a few times. The rearrangement uses TRBV19 and TRBJ2-1; 9 nucleotides match TRBD2. This CDR3 has 16 residues. With 4 bases clipped from V and 7 bases from J, the junction kept 11 bases outside the gene matches. The germline V gene encodes CDR1 LNHDA and CDR2 SQIVND (reference sequence). The CDR3 here is CASSTLEAGGHNEQFF. In DNA, the CDR3 is TGTGCCAGTAGTACCCTAGAAGCGGGAGGACATAATGAGCAGTTCTTC. The whole variable domain, filled in from reference TRBV19 and TRBJ2-1, reads DGGITQSPKYLFRKEGQNVTLSCEQNLNHDAMYWYRQDPGQGLRLIYYSQIVNDFQKGDIAEGYSVSREKKESFPLTVTSAQKNPTAFYLCASSTLEAGGHNEQFFGPGTRLTVL.

As to this clone: The same CDR3 is also encoded by other DNA sequences in this sample. The V gene is TRBV30, the J gene TRBJ1-5; the D is unclear. Trimming took off 1 base at V and 1 base at J, with 5 bases between the two ends. This CDR3 region has 13 residues. CDR1 and CDR2 from the germline V gene are GTSNPN and SVGIG (reference sequence). This CDR3 reads CAWSGQSNQPQHF. The CDR3 bases are TGTGCCTGGAGTGGGCAGAGCAATCAGCCCCAGCATTTT.

This chain links TRBV2 with TRBJ1-1, with 7 bases identical to TRBD1. Unmatched junction bases numbered 5, after V lost 7 bases and J lost 3 bases. The CDR3 covers 13 residues. Germline lookup yields CDR1 SNHLY and CDR2 FYNNEI. The CDR3 DNA follows: TGTGCCAGCAATTTAGACAGGGACACTGAAGCTTTCTTT. Translating it yields CASNLDRDTEAFF.

This chain connects TRBV4-3 to TRBJ2-2; TRBD2 might be the D (6 bases). The CDR3 runs 15 residues. Germline V gene sequence: CDR1 LGHNA, CDR2 YSLEER. V lost 0 bases and J 6 bases, leaving 11 bases between the germline ends. The CDR3 reads CASSQDPGGAGELFF. The CDR3 nucleotides are TGCGCCAGCAGCCAAGATCCCGGGGGTGCCGGGGAGCTGTTTTTT.